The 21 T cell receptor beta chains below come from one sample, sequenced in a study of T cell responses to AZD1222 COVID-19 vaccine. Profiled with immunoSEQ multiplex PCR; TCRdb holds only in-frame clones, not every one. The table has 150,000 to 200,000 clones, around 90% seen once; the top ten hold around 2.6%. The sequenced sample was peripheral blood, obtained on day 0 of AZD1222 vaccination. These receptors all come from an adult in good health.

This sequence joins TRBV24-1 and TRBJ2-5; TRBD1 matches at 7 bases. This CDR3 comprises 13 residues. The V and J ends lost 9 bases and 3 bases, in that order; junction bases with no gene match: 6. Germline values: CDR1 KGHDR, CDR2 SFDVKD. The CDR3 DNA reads TGTGCCACCCAGAGGACAGGTGAAGAGACCCAGTACTTC. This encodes CATQRTGEETQYF.

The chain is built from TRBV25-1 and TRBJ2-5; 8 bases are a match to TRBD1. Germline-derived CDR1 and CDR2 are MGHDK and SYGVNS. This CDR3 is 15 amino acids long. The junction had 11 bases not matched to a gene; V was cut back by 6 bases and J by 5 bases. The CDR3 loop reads CASSDRTGSSETQYF. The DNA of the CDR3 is TGTGCCAGCAGCGACAGGACAGGGTCCTCGGAGACCCAGTACTTC. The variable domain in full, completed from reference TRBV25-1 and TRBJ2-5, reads EADIYQTPRYLVIGTGKKITLECSQTMGHDKMYWYQQDPGMELHLIHYSYGVNSTEKGDLSSESTVSRIRTEHFPLTLESARPSHTSQYLCASSDRTGSSETQYFGPGTRLLVL.

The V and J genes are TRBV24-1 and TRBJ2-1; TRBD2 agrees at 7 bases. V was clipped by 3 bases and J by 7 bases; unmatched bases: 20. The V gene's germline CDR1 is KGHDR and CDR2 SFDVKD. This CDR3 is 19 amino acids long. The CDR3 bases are TGTGCCACCAGTGATCGAACTAGCGTGAGGTCGGGGTGGGGGAATGAGCAGTTCTTC. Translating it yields CATSDRTSVRSGWGNEQFF.

The CDR3, as DNA: TGCGCCAGCAGCTTGGCCGCTGGCGAGCAGTACTTC. Residues: CASSLAAGEQYF. The rearrangement uses TRBV5-1 and TRBJ2-7; D ambiguous. The ends were cut back, 0 bases at V and 6 bases at J, with 7 bases in the middle. The length of the CDR3 is 12 residues. The germline gives CDR1 SGHRS, CDR2 YFSETQ.

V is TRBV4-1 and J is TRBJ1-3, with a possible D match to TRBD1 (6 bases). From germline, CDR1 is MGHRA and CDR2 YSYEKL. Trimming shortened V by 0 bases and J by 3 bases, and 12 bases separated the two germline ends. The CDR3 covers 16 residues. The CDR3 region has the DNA TGCGCCAGCAGCCAAGAGCCAGGGGCTGGTGGAAACACCATATATTTT. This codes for CASSQEPGAGGNTIYF.

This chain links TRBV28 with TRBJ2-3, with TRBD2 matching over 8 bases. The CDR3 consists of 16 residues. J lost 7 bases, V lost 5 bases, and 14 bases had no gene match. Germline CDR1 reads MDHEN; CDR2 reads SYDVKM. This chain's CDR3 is CASSRPAGGGRNTQYF. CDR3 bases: TGTGCCAGCAGTCGGCCCGCGGGGGGCGGAAGAAATACGCAGTATTTT. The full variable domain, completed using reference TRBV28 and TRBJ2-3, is DVKVTQSSRYLVKRTGEKVFLECVQDMDHENMFWYRQDPGLGLRLIYFSYDVKMKEKGDIPEGYSVSREKKERFSLILESASTNQTSMYLCASSRPAGGGRNTQYFGPGTRLTVL.

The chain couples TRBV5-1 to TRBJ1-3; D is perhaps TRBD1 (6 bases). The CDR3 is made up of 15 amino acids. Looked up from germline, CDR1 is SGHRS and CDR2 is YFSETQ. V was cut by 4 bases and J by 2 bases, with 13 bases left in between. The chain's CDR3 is CASSLGGTTGNTIYF. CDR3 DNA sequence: TGCGCCAGCAGCCTGGGAGGGACAACTGGAAACACCATATATTTT.

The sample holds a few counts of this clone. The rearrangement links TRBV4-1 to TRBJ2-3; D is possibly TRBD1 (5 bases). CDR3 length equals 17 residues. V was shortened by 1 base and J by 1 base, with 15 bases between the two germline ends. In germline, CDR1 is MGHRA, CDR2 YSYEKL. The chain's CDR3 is CASSQAGGATRTDTQYF. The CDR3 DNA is TGCGCCAGCAGCCAAGCGGGTGGGGCTACCCGCACAGATACGCAGTATTTT.

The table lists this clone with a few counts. The CDR3 DNA reads TGTGCCAGCAGCTTAAATGCGGGTAGTCTCCTCCACTTT. This encodes CASSLNAGSLLHF. The V gene is TRBV11-3, the J gene TRBJ1-6; D not resolved. Looked up from germline, CDR1 is SGHNT and CDR2 is YENEEA. V was clipped by 2 bases and J by 15 bases, with 14 bases between them. The CDR3 has 13 amino acids.

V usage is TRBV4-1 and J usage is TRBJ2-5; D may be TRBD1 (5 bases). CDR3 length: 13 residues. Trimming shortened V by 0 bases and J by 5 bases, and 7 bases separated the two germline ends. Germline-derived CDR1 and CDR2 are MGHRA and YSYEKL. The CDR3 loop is CASSQDSGETQYF. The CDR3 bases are TGCGCCAGCAGCCAAGACTCAGGGGAGACCCAGTACTTC.

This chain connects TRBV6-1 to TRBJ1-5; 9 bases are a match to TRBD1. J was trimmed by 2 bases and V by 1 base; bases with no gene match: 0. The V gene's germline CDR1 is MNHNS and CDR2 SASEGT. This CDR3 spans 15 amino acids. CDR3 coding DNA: TGTGCCAGCAGTGAAGGGACAGGGGGCAATCAGCCCCAGCATTTT. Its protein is CASSEGTGGNQPQHF.

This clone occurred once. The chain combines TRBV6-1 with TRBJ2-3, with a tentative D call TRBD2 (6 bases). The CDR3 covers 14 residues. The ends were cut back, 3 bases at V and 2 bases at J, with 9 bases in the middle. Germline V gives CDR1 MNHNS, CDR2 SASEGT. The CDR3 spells CASSEEGLTDTQYF. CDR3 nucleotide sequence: TGTGCCAGCAGTGAGGAGGGCCTCACAGATACGCAGTATTTT.

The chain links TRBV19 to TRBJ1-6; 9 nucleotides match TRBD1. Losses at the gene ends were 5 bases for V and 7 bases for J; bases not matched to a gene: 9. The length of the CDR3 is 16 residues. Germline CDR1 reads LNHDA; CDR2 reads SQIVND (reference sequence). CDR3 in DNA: TGTGCCAGTAGTGCAACAGGGGGCCTGGCGAATTCACCCCTCCACTTT. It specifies CASSATGGLANSPLHF.

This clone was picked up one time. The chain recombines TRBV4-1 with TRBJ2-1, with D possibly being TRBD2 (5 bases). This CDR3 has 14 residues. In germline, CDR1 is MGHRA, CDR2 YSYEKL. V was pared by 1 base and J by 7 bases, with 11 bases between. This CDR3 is CASSQGIRGNEQFF. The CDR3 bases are TGCGCCAGCAGCCAAGGGATAAGAGGGAATGAGCAGTTCTTC.

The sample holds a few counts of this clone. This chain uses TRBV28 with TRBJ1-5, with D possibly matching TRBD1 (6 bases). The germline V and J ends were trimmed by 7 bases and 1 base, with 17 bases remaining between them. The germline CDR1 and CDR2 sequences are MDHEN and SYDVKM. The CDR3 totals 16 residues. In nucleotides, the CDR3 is TGTGCCAGCACTCGAAAAGGGGGAATCAGCAATCAGCCCCAGCATTTT. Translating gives CASTRKGGISNQPQHF.

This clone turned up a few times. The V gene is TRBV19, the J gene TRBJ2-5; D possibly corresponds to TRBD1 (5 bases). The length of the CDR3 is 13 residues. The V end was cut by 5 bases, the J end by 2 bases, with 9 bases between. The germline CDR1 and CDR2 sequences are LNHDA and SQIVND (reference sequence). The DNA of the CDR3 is TGTGCCAGTAGTGGGCAGGGACAAGAGACCCAGTACTTC. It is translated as CASSGQGQETQYF.

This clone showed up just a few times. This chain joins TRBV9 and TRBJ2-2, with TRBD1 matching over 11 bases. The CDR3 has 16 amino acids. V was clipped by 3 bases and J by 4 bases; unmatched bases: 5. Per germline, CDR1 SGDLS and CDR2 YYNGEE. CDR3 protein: CASSGPGQGVTGELFF. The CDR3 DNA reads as TGTGCCAGCAGCGGACCGGGACAGGGGGTCACCGGGGAGCTGTTTTTT. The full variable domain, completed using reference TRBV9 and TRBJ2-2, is DSGVTQTPKHLITATGQRVTLRCSPRSGDLSVYWYQQSLDQGLQFLIQYYNGEERAKGNILERFSAQQFPDLHSELNLSSLELGDSALYFCASSGPGQGVTGELFFGEGSRLTVL.

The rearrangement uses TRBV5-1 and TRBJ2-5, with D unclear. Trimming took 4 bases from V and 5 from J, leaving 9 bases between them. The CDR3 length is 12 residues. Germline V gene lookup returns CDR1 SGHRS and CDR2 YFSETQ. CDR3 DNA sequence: TGCGCCAGCAGCCTCGTTCACGAGACCCAGTACTTC. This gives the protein CASSLVHETQYF.

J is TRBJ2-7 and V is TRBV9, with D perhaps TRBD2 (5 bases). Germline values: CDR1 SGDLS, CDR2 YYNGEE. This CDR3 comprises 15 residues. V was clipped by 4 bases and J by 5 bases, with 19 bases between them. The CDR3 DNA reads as TGTGCCAGCAGCCCCCGTCCCCAGGTGACTAACGAGCAGTACTTC. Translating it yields CASSPRPQVTNEQYF. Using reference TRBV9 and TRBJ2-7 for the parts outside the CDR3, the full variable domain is DSGVTQTPKHLITATGQRVTLRCSPRSGDLSVYWYQQSLDQGLQFLIQYYNGEERAKGNILERFSAQQFPDLHSELNLSSLELGDSALYFCASSPRPQVTNEQYFGPGTRLTVT.

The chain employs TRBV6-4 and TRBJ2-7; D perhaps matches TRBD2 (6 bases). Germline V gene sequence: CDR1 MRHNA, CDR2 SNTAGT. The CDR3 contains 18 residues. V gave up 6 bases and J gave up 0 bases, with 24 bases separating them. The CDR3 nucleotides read TGTGCCAGCAGGCCCGGTAATGTCGGGACTCTTAGCTCCTACGAGCAGTACTTC. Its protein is CASRPGNVGTLSSYEQYF.

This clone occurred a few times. The CDR3 nucleotides read TGTGCCAGCTCACCCCCGGGACAGGGAGGTTCTCGGTACGAGCAGTACTTC. Protein sequence: CASSPPGQGGSRYEQYF. This chain joins TRBV18 and TRBJ2-7, with 9 bases identical to TRBD1. With V trimmed by 3 bases and J by 4 bases, 13 bases remained unmatched. CDR1 and CDR2 (germline): KGHSH, LQKENI. The CDR3 sequence is 17 residues long.